The sequence of this TCR beta chain was determined in a study of cytomegalovirus exposure and HLA in healthy donors. The study's findings and limits: A later analysis found common viral pathogens apparently linked to several of the most significant clusters.

About this clone itself: Antigen: not known.

60 Vbeta and 13 Jbeta primers were used in PCR. Sequencing was performed with immunoSEQ multiplex PCR; in TCRdb, only in-frame clones are kept and a portion is missing. Of approximately 150,000 clones listed, approximately 81% were seen once; the top ten hold around 2.5%. The CDR3 is 10 residues long. Germline CDR1 MNHNY, CDR2 SVGAGI (reference sequence). V lost 2 bases to trimming and J lost 10 bases, with 5 bases between them. This sequence was found in a female donor in good health and CMV-seronegative. Specimen: PBMCs. The J gene is TRBJ1-2, the V gene TRBV6-6; D call uncertain. CDR3 DNA: TGTGCCAGCAGTTACGTAGACTACACCTTC. This gives the protein CASSYVDYTF.